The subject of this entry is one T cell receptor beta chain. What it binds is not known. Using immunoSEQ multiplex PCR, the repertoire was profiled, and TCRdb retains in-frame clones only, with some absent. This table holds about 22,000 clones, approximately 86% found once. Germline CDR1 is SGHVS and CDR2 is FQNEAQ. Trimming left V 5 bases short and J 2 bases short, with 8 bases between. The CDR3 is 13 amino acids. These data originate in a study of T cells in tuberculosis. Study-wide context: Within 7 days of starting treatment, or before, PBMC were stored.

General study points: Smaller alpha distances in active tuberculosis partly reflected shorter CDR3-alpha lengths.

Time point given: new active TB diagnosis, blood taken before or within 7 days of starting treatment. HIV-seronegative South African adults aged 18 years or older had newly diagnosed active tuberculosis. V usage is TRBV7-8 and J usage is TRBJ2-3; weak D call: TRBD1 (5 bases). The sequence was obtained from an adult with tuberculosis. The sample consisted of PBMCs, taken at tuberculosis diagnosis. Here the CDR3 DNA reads TGTGCCAGCAGCCCGGACACCACAGATACGCAGTATTTT. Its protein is CASSPDTTDTQYF.